This TCR beta chain was sequenced in a study of T-cell reconstitution after alpha-beta-depleted transplantation in children. Concerning this clonotype itself: Since a much larger clone is just one base distant, this may be a read error.

TCRbeta library construction was performed incorporating unique molecular identifiers. TCRdb recomputed calls from the PCR reads with MiXCR, one row per CDR3 protein. The data hold some 640,000 distinct CDR3 sequences, with around 16% observed a single time. The sample was PBMCs from the stem cell graft donor, taken from the stem cell graft. The sequence derives from a human donor who donated a stem cell graft to a child with acute myeloid leukemia.

CDR3 in DNA: TGCGCCAGCAGCTGGGACATCCCCCGGAACACTGAAGCTTTCTTT. It encodes CASSWDIPRNTEAFF. The chain recombines TRBV5-1 with TRBJ1-1; TRBD1 is a possible D gene (6 bases). Trimming shortened V by 3 bases and J by 1 base, and 13 bases separated the two germline ends. The CDR3 contains 15 residues. Germline assignment: CDR1 SGHRS and CDR2 YFSETQ.